This record concerns one TCR beta chain sequence. Its target is not known. RNA transcripts were the template, and TCR beta CDR3 regions were amplified from them. The workflow started with a first-round RT-PCR run with HTBI primers and then moved on to a second-round multiplex PCR. Using its own MiXCR run on the multiplex PCR reads, TCRdb lists one record per CDR3 protein. The sample lists hundreds of thousands of distinct CDR3 sequences, more than 20% occurring once. V lost 2 bases and J 6 bases, leaving 7 bases between the germline ends. Per germline, CDR1 DFQATT and CDR2 SNEGSKA (reference sequence). This CDR3 region has 11 residues. Diagnostic conclusions were grounded in clinical symptoms, serum thyroxine, TRAb, thyroid ultrasound and orbital computed tomography. PBMCs were isolated by Ficoll-Paque density gradient centrifugation, using roughly 9.7 ml of fresh peripheral blood as the starting material.

The data were taken from a study of Graves' ophthalmopathy and Graves' hyperthyroidism. Overall study findings and caveats: Among expanded thyroid clonotypes above 0.001 frequency, most also occurred in blood. Its predictions of ophthalmopathy progression gave the model roughly 71% sensitivity and about 78% specificity.

This chain connects TRBV20-1 to TRBJ1-1, with a tentative D call TRBD1 (5 bases). Sequencing used peripheral blood. The receptor's source is a woman in her late teens or twenties with stable Graves' hyperthyroidism. The CDR3 DNA reads as TGCAGTGCTAGACGGACACCTGAAGCTTTCTTT. It specifies CSARRTPEAFF.